This entry features one TCR beta chain sequence. This entry comes from a study of control samples from healthy donors and cancer patients. Clones were read by immunoSEQ multiplex PCR, and TCRdb kept only the in-frame ones, dropping some. The table includes about 63,000 clones, approximately 85% detected once. The specimen sequenced was blood. The TCR comes from a man aged 35-49 years in good health.

This chain's CDR3 is CASSPRLAGSTDTQYF. CDR3 coding DNA: TGTGCCAGCTCCCCAAGACTAGCGGGTTCCACAGATACGCAGTATTTT. This rearrangement joins TRBV18 to TRBJ2-3, with 10 bases fitting TRBD2. CDR3 length: 16 residues. With V trimmed by 6 bases and J by 2 bases, 8 bases remained unmatched. Germline CDR1 KGHSH, CDR2 LQKENI.